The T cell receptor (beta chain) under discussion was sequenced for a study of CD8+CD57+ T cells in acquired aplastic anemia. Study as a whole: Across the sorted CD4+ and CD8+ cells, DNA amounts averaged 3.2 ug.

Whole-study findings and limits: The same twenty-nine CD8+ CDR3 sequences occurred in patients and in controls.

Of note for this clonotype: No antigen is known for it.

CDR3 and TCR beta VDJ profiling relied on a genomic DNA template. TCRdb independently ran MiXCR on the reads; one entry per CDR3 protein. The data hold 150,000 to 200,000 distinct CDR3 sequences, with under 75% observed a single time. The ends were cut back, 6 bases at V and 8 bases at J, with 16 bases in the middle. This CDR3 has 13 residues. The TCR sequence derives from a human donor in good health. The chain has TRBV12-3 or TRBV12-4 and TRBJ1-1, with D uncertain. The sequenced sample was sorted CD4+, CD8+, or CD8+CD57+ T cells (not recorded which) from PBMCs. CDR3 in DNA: TGTGCCAGCAGCTTCTTACCCCCCAGGGAAGCTTTCTTT. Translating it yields CASSFLPPREAFF.